This paragraph covers one T cell receptor beta chain sequence. Its specificity is unknown. The read falls 3 residues short of the CDR3 end, and the missing part is taken from the germline J gene. This CDR3 is built from 13 residues. Germline CDR1 and CDR2: LNHDA and SQIVND (reference sequence). V was clipped by 3 bases and J by 5 bases, with 11 bases between them. This specimen belongs to a study of T cells in women clearing cervical HPV infection. Study overall: For cases, blood was sampled a median about 160 days after lesion detection, interquartile range roughly 85 to 220 days.

Study-wide results and limits: Cases carried less TRBV6-7 than controls: 0.11% versus 0.16%.

Genomic DNA, averaging roughly 1,200 ng per sample, yielded TCR beta CDR3 via immunoSEQ. Repertoires were generated with immunoSEQ multiplex PCR, while TCRdb's copy carries only in-frame clones and drops some. The data show around 31,000 clones, and the top ten clones hold more than 4%. V usage is TRBV19 and J usage is TRBJ2-7; TRBD2 is a possible D gene (5 bases). Sequencing used blood buffy coat. This sequence was found in a woman between 18 and 69 years old with a cervical HPV16 infection that either progressed to CIN3+ or cleared (not recorded which). CDR3 protein: CASSMSGRDEQYF. CDR3 DNA (partial): TGTGCCAGTAGTATGAGTGGGCGGGACGAG.